The clone carrying this T cell receptor (beta chain) has at least ten counts. This specimen belongs to a study of T cell changes during pregnancy in multiple sclerosis. Method: immunoSEQ multiplex PCR; TCRdb's copy keeps in-frame clones and lacks some. This repertoire shows 80,000 to 100,000 clones, 85% to 95% found once; its top ten account for around 2.7%. The receptor was isolated from a female donor with multiple sclerosis, enrolled in a pregnancy study. The sample in question was peripheral blood, obtained in the first trimester of pregnancy.

As DNA, the CDR3 is TGCAGCGTTGAATCCGGGACAGGGGGCTACGAGCAGTACTTC. Translated, it gives CSVESGTGGYEQYF. The V call is TRBV29-1, the J call TRBJ2-7, with 11 positions matching TRBD1. V was clipped by 2 bases and J by 3 bases; unmatched bases: 3. Germline V gives CDR1 SQVTM, CDR2 ANQGSEA. This CDR3 has 14 amino acids.